The next 20 T cell receptor beta chains were all read from a single sample in a study of CD8+CD57+ T cells in acquired aplastic anemia. An expansion of CD8+CD57+ cells by flow cytometry had been shown in patients chosen for sequencing. The template for TCR beta VDJ and CDR3 sequence profiling was genomic DNA. TCRdb re-called the reads through MiXCR, storing one row per CDR3 protein. The sample lists roughly 190,000 distinct CDR3 sequences; less than 60% were seen once. What was sequenced was sorted CD4+, CD8+, or CD8+CD57+ T cells (not recorded which) from PBMCs. Source of these receptors: a human donor with aplastic anemia.

This clonotype turned up a few times. V and J are TRBV24-1 and TRBJ1-2; 9 bases align to TRBD1. The CDR3 covers 15 residues. The junction had 8 bases not matched to a gene; V was cut back by 4 bases and J by 6 bases. Looked up from germline, CDR1 is KGHDR and CDR2 is SFDVKD. The CDR3 is CATSDSGQGRDGYTF. Written as DNA, the CDR3 is TGTGCCACCAGTGACTCGGGACAGGGACGCGATGGCTACACCTTC.

Remarks on this clonotype: A much larger clone sits a single nucleotide away, making a read error possible. The gene calls are TRBV11-2 and TRBJ1-2; no clear D. The CDR3 spans 13 residues. V lost 3 bases and J 4 bases, leaving 9 bases between the germline ends. Germline V gene sequence: CDR1 SGHAT, CDR2 FQNNGV. Written as DNA, the CDR3 is TGTGCCAGCAGCTTTAGTGCTACCTATGGCTACACCTTC. Amino acids: CASSFSATYGYTF.

The sample holds many counts of this clonotype. This chain's CDR3 is CASSYGTPSGANVLTF. As DNA, the CDR3 is TGTGCCAGCAGTTACGGCACCCCCTCTGGGGCCAACGTCCTGACTTTC. V gene TRBV6-6 combines with J gene TRBJ2-6, with no clear D. CDR1 and CDR2 (germline): MNHNY, SVGAGI (reference sequence). This CDR3 has 16 residues. Trimming shortened V by 2 bases and J by 0 bases, and 8 bases separated the two germline ends.

The chain has TRBV2 and TRBJ2-7; 7 nucleotides align to TRBD1. The junction had 9 bases not matched to a gene; V was cut back by 7 bases and J by 6 bases. CDR1 and CDR2 from the germline V gene are SNHLY and FYNNEI. This CDR3 spans 13 amino acids. CDR3 region: CASKTGQLVEQYF. The CDR3 coding sequence is TGTGCCAGCAAGACAGGGCAGTTGGTCGAGCAGTACTTC.

This clonotype was detected ten times or more. V and J are TRBV7-9 and TRBJ2-1, with D tentatively TRBD1 or TRBD2 (5 bases each). Trimming left V 5 bases short and J 7 bases short, with 15 bases between. This CDR3 is 14 amino acids long. Germline V lookup: CDR1 SEHNR, CDR2 FQNEAQ (reference sequence). Here the CDR3 reads CASSRGPPRNEQFF. CDR3 bases: TGTGCCAGCAGCCGGGGACCACCCAGAAATGAGCAGTTCTTC.

A word on this clonotype: A junction boundary mismatches the germline segment, possibly from a read error. The rearrangement links TRBV10-3 to TRBJ2-5; D call uncertain. The CDR3 runs to 14 residues. Germline CDR1 is ENHRY and CDR2 is SYGVKD. This CDR3 is CAISESPIQEAQYF. For the CDR3, the DNA is TGTGCCATCAGTGAGAGCCCGATCCAAGAGGCCCAGTACTTC.

This clonotype has at least ten counts. V is TRBV4-2 and J is TRBJ2-5; either TRBD1 or TRBD2 may fit D (5 bases each). Trimming shortened V by 0 bases and J by 4 bases, and 9 bases separated the two germline ends. CDR3 length: 14 residues. Germline V gene lookup returns CDR1 LGHNA and CDR2 YNFKEQ. CDR3 DNA: TGTGCCAGCAGCCAAGATCCGGGACCAGAGACCCAGTACTTC. This gives the protein CASSQDPGPETQYF.

This clonotype was seen repeatedly, ten times or more. This chain uses TRBV18 with TRBJ1-1; D might be TRBD1 (6 bases). Germline loops: CDR1 KGHSH, CDR2 LQKENI. Trimming took 3 bases from V and 6 from J, leaving 11 bases between them. CDR3 size: 13 residues. The CDR3 reads CASSPEQGSEAFF. Written as DNA, the CDR3 is TGTGCCAGCTCACCGGAACAGGGTTCTGAAGCTTTCTTT.

Ten or more counts support this clonotype. The chain is built from TRBV20-1 and TRBJ1-3; no clear D gene. The CDR3 runs 13 residues. Per germline, CDR1 DFQATT and CDR2 SNEGSKA (reference sequence). V lost 2 bases, J lost 1 base, and 6 bases lay in between. The CDR3 DNA reads TGCAGTGCTAGAATACCTTCTGGAAACACCATATATTTT. It is translated as CSARIPSGNTIYF.

The J gene is TRBJ1-1, the V gene TRBV19, with D perhaps matching TRBD1 (5 bases). There are 11 residues in the CDR3. The V end was cut by 9 bases, the J end by 8 bases, with 13 bases between. The germline V gene has CDR1 LNHDA and CDR2 SQIVND (reference sequence). CDR3 protein: CASERGGEAFF. CDR3 in DNA: TGTGCCAGCGAGCGGGGGGGGGAAGCTTTCTTT.

The chain carries TRBV2 and TRBJ1-4; 7 nucleotides line up with TRBD1. V lost 6 bases, J lost 7 bases, and 5 bases stayed unmatched. Germline V gene data show CDR1 as SNHLY and CDR2 as FYNNEI. This CDR3 has 13 amino acids. CDR3 region: CASRQGEGEKLFF. The CDR3 region has the DNA TGTGCCAGCAGGCAGGGGGAAGGTGAAAAACTGTTTTTT.

CDR3 region: CAISGPDRTDTQYF. The DNA for the CDR3 is TGTGCCATCAGTGGTCCGGACAGAACAGATACGCAGTATTTT. The rearrangement links TRBV10-3 to TRBJ2-3, with a tentative D call TRBD1 (6 bases). Trimming removed 4 bases from V and 3 bases from J, with 11 bases in between. Germline values: CDR1 ENHRY, CDR2 SYGVKD. The CDR3 loop spans 14 amino acids.

There are many counts of this clonotype. This chain joins TRBV5-1 and TRBJ1-1; tentative D call: TRBD1 (5 bases). V was cut by 4 bases and J by 4 bases, with 11 bases left in between. CDR1 is SGHRS and CDR2 is YFSETQ in the germline V gene. This CDR3 spans 13 amino acids. This CDR3 is CASSAEGSTEAFF. CDR3 nucleotides: TGCGCCAGCAGCGCCGAGGGGAGCACTGAAGCTTTCTTT.

CDR3 nucleotides: TGTGCCTGGACGTACGGGAATTCACCCCTCCACTTT. This codes for CAWTYGNSPLHF. This sequence joins TRBV30 and TRBJ1-6; no reliable D call. Trimming shortened V by 4 bases and J by 7 bases, and 8 bases separated the two germline ends. The CDR3 consists of 12 residues. Germline V CDR1 and CDR2: GTSNPN, SVGIG (reference sequence).

To note about this clonotype: At one end the junction does not follow the germline gene, possibly because of a read error. The chain carries TRBV7-9 and TRBJ1-1; D ambiguous. Germline V gene data show CDR1 as SEHNR and CDR2 as FQNEAQ (reference sequence). The CDR3 loop spans 11 amino acids. The CDR3 DNA reads TGCGCCAGCAGCCAACATACTGAAGCTTTCTTT. Translated: CASSQHTEAFF.

This clonotype was observed many times. The genes are TRBV5-4 and TRBJ2-1, with TRBD2 matching 9 bases. Trimming took 0 bases from V and 9 from J; bases not matched to a gene: 10. This CDR3 is 16 amino acids long. The germline V gene has CDR1 SGHNT and CDR2 YYREEE (reference sequence). The CDR3 nucleotides are TGTGCCAGCAGCTTGGGATTAGCGGGAGCCAGGGGTGAGCAGTTCTTC. As protein: CASSLGLAGARGEQFF.

This sequence joins TRBV12-3 or TRBV12-4 and TRBJ2-3, with 7 bases aligning to TRBD1. CDR3 length: 15 amino acids. V shed 6 bases, J shed 2 bases, and the junction held 8 bases outside the gene matches. The DNA of the CDR3 is TGTGCCAGCAGGGGAACAGGGGTCCTCACAGATACGCAGTATTTT. This sequence encodes CASRGTGVLTDTQYF.

The sample holds a few counts of this clonotype. The chain links TRBV3-1 to TRBJ2-5, with 12 nucleotides matching TRBD2. The CDR3 loop spans 15 amino acids. Germline CDR1 and CDR2: LGHDT and YNNKEL (reference sequence). The V and J ends lost 4 bases and 3 bases, in that order; junction bases with no gene match: 3. CDR3 in amino acids: CASSPWTSGKETQYF. For the CDR3, the DNA is TGTGCCAGCAGCCCTTGGACTAGCGGGAAAGAGACCCAGTACTTC.

The rearrangement joins TRBV19 to TRBJ1-2; possible D gene TRBD1, 5 bases. Germline lookup yields CDR1 LNHDA and CDR2 SQIVND (reference sequence). The CDR3 contains 14 residues. V lost 3 bases and J 5 bases, leaving 13 bases between the germline ends. The CDR3 nucleotides read TGTGCCAGTAGTATGAAGCCAGGGTCGTATGGCTACACCTTC. It is translated as CASSMKPGSYGYTF.

The chain recombines TRBV29-1 with TRBJ2-3; D not certain. The V gene lost 4 bases and the J gene lost 4 bases, with 18 bases spanning the gap. The germline gives CDR1 SQVTM, CDR2 ANQGSEA. The CDR3 loop spans 15 amino acids. CDR3 DNA: TGCAGCGTTGGTAGCCCCCAGGTTCCGCCAGATACGCAGTATTTT. It codes for CSVGSPQVPPDTQYF.